Listed here are 21 T cell receptor beta chains from one sample, sequenced in a study of cytomegalovirus exposure and HLA in healthy donors. The table came from immunoSEQ multiplex PCR; TCRdb's copy has only in-frame clones and leaves some out. This sample has some 250,000 clones, with about 90% found just once. Source material: PBMCs. The receptors were gathered from a woman aged 25 to 45 in good health and CMV-seronegative.

The chain has TRBV15 and TRBJ1-4, with a possible D match to TRBD1 (5 bases). Trimming took 5 bases from V and 8 from J, leaving 12 bases between them. The CDR3 has 13 amino acids. CDR1 and CDR2 (germline): LNHNV, YYDKDF (reference sequence). The CDR3 coding sequence is TGTGCCACCAGCTTAGACGGGGGGGAAAAACTGTTTTTT. As protein: CATSLDGGEKLFF.

This chain uses TRBV27 with TRBJ2-5, with 10 bases aligning to TRBD2. The J call may be wrong; the DNA end is better matched by TRBJ2-7. The CDR3 covers 16 residues. Germline CDR1 and CDR2: MNHEY and SMNVEV (reference sequence). CDR3 amino acids: CASGIRRTSGLYEQYF. CDR3 DNA sequence: TGTGCCAGCGGCATAAGACGGACTAGCGGCCTCTACGAGCAGTACTTC.

The rearrangement uses TRBV6-5 and TRBJ2-1, with TRBD1 matching 9 bases. Germline V gene lookup returns CDR1 MNHEY and CDR2 SVGAGI. The CDR3 covers 15 residues. With V trimmed by 6 bases and J by 8 bases, 11 bases remained unmatched. The CDR3 sequence is CASRLQGAYADEQFF. The CDR3 region has the DNA TGTGCCAGCAGGTTACAGGGGGCGTACGCCGATGAGCAGTTCTTC.

The rearrangement links TRBV4-3 to TRBJ2-5, with no clear D. The CDR3 length is 14 residues. Trimming cost V 0 bases and J 5 bases, with 10 bases left between them. Germline assignment: CDR1 LGHNA and CDR2 YSLEER. CDR3 sequence: CASSQDRLPETQYF. In DNA, the CDR3 is TGCGCCAGCAGCCAAGACCGCCTCCCGGAGACCCAGTACTTC.

The CDR3 loop is CASSQLTGVGVGNQPQHF. The DNA for the CDR3 is TGTGCCAGCAGCCAACTCACAGGGGTAGGGGTAGGCAATCAGCCCCAGCATTTT. The V call is TRBV14, the J call TRBJ1-5; TRBD1 agrees at 7 bases. This CDR3 region has 18 residues. Germline V gene lookup returns CDR1 SGHDN and CDR2 FVKESK. The J segment lost 2 bases and the V segment lost 2 bases, leaving 12 bases of the junction unmatched.

The V call is TRBV5-6, the J call TRBJ2-4; D gene unclear. Looked up from germline, CDR1 is SGHDT and CDR2 is YYEEEE. The CDR3 has 14 amino acids. V lost 1 base and J 0 bases, leaving 5 bases between the germline ends. As DNA, the CDR3 is TGTGCCAGCAGCTTGCAGGTAGCCAAAAACATTCAGTACTTC. This gives the protein CASSLQVAKNIQYF.

The chain employs TRBV5-1 and TRBJ2-1; the match to TRBD1 covers 9 bases. The length of the CDR3 is 15 residues. The V segment lost 4 bases and the J segment 6 bases; nucleotides outside the gene matches: 8. Germline V gene lookup returns CDR1 SGHRS and CDR2 YFSETQ. CDR3 bases: TGCGCCAGCAGCGCAGGGACAGGGATGGTCAATGAGCAGTTCTTC. Protein sequence: CASSAGTGMVNEQFF.

V is TRBV19 and J is TRBJ2-1; 14 bases map to TRBD2. This CDR3 spans 19 amino acids. Germline V CDR1 and CDR2: LNHDA, SQIVND (reference sequence). V was clipped by 2 bases and J by 2 bases; unmatched bases: 8. This CDR3 is CASSISGLAGVKPYNEQFF. The CDR3 DNA sequence: TGTGCCAGTAGTATATCGGGACTAGCGGGAGTGAAACCCTACAATGAGCAGTTCTTC.

The chain combines TRBV6-4 with TRBJ2-5; D is tentatively TRBD1 or TRBD2 (5 bases each). Per germline, CDR1 MRHNA and CDR2 SNTAGT. The CDR3 has 14 residues. V lost 6 bases to trimming and J lost 2 bases, with 13 bases between them. The CDR3 spells CASSPMGEQETQYF. CDR3 nucleotides: TGTGCCAGCAGCCCGATGGGGGAACAAGAGACCCAGTACTTC.

Points on this clone: This sample includes further DNA sequences coding for the same CDR3. The chain combines TRBV4-1 with TRBJ1-5, with no clear D. With 4 bases removed from V and 2 bases from J, the gap between germline ends came to 12 bases. The length of the CDR3 is 15 residues. Looked up from germline, CDR1 is MGHRA and CDR2 is YSYEKL. CDR3 in DNA: TGCGCCAGCAGCCCCATCTTGACTGGCAATCAGCCCCAGCATTTT. Translation: CASSPILTGNQPQHF.

The genes are TRBV9 and TRBJ1-1, with a weak D call TRBD1 (6 bases). The CDR3 has 15 residues. CDR1 SGDLS and CDR2 YYNGEE come from the germline V gene. V lost 4 bases and J lost 1, with 14 bases in between. CDR3 coding DNA: TGTGCCAGCAGCCTTGGGGGGCAGGCGAACACTGAAGCTTTCTTT. Its translation is CASSLGGQANTEAFF.

The V and J genes are TRBV5-1 and TRBJ2-3, with 8 bases aligning to TRBD2. Per germline, CDR1 SGHRS and CDR2 YFSETQ. The CDR3 totals 15 residues. J lost 2 bases, V lost 1 base, and 3 bases had no gene match. CDR3 DNA: TGCGCCAGCAGCTTGATAGCGGGGCCCACAGATACGCAGTATTTT. Translated, it gives CASSLIAGPTDTQYF. Filled out from reference TRBV5-1 and TRBJ2-3, the complete variable domain reads KAGVTQTPRYLIKTRGQQVTLSCSPISGHRSVSWYQQTPGQGLQFLFEYFSETQRNKGNFPGRFSGRQFSNSRSEMNVSTLELGDSALYLCASSLIAGPTDTQYFGPGTRLTVL.

The V and J genes are TRBV6-6 and TRBJ2-2; TRBD2 aligns across 11 bases. Trimming took 8 bases from V and 3 from J; bases not matched to a gene: 8. Germline V gene lookup returns CDR1 MNHNY and CDR2 SVGAGI (reference sequence). The CDR3 extends over 16 amino acids. CDR3 sequence: CASHRLAGGYTGELFF. The CDR3 region has the DNA TGTGCCAGCCATCGGCTAGCGGGAGGTTACACCGGGGAGCTGTTTTTT.

This chain links TRBV5-1 with TRBJ2-6; no reliable D call. V shed 6 bases and J shed 2 bases, with 12 bases lying between them. The CDR3 is 15 residues long. Germline V CDR1 and CDR2: SGHRS, YFSETQ. The DNA for the CDR3 is TGCGCCAGCATCCCTCACCCTCCTGGGGCCAACGTCCTGACTTTC. This gives the protein CASIPHPPGANVLTF.

The chain links TRBV29-1 to TRBJ1-1; the D is unclear. CDR1 and CDR2 from the germline V gene are SQVTM and ANQGSEA. The CDR3 is 14 residues long. V was pared by 0 bases and J by 0 bases, with 8 bases between. The CDR3 is CSVEDVGLNTEAFF. The CDR3 DNA is TGCAGCGTTGAAGATGTCGGTTTGAACACTGAAGCTTTCTTT.

The genes are TRBV28 and TRBJ2-3; TRBD2 matches at 12 bases. The CDR3 sequence is 17 residues long. V was clipped by 4 bases and J by 6 bases; unmatched bases: 11. Germline CDR1 is MDHEN and CDR2 is SYDVKM. CDR3 residues: CASSSTRLAGDLDTQYF. The CDR3 bases are TGTGCCAGCAGTTCAACTCGACTAGCGGGAGATCTGGATACGCAGTATTTT. Drawing the rest from reference TRBV28 and TRBJ2-3, the complete variable domain is DVKVTQSSRYLVKRTGEKVFLECVQDMDHENMFWYRQDPGLGLRLIYFSYDVKMKEKGDIPEGYSVSREKKERFSLILESASTNQTSMYLCASSSTRLAGDLDTQYFGPGTRLTVL.

This chain's CDR3 is CASSPKRTDRGHTDTQYF. CDR3 sequence (DNA): TGTGCCAGCAGCCCCAAGCGAACCGACAGGGGACACACAGATACGCAGTATTTT. The chain links TRBV13 to TRBJ2-3; 8 bases align to TRBD1. The CDR3 totals 18 residues. V lost 5 bases, J lost 2 bases, and 15 bases stayed unmatched. The germline V gene encodes CDR1 PRHDT and CDR2 FYEKMQ (reference sequence).

The chain has TRBV6-5 and TRBJ2-2; D is undetermined. The CDR3 runs 13 residues. CDR1 and CDR2 from the germline V gene are MNHEY and SVGAGI. Trimming removed 7 bases at V and 7 bases at J, with 13 bases between. The CDR3 DNA follows: TGTGCCAGCACCGGAAGGGTGGGCGGGGAGCTGTTTTTT. Protein sequence: CASTGRVGGELFF.

This clone was recorded only once. The V and J genes are TRBV28 and TRBJ2-1, with 12 bases aligning to TRBD2. The ends lost 5 bases at V and 7 bases at J; junction bases unmatched: 9. The CDR3 loop spans 16 amino acids. Germline CDR1 is MDHEN and CDR2 is SYDVKM. CDR3 coding DNA: TGTGCCAGCAGTCCGGGACTAGCGGGCCCCCTAAATGAGCAGTTCTTC. Translated: CASSPGLAGPLNEQFF.

This clone was found once. This CDR3 reads CASSLILDEQFF. CDR3 sequence (DNA): TGTGCCAGCAGCCTTATCTTAGATGAGCAGTTCTTC. The V and J genes are TRBV7-9 and TRBJ2-1; D not resolved. Germline V gives CDR1 SEHNR, CDR2 FQNEAQ (reference sequence). The CDR3 extends over 12 amino acids. Trimming took off 5 bases at V and 8 bases at J, with 10 bases between the two ends.

The rearrangement links TRBV10-3 to TRBJ2-7; D not resolved. The CDR3 is made up of 14 amino acids. Per the germline V gene, CDR1 is ENHRY and CDR2 is SYGVKD. V lost 8 bases and J 9 bases, leaving 23 bases between the germline ends. The CDR3 here is CAIATDGFLVVQYF. CDR3 in DNA: TGTGCCATCGCAACGGACGGTTTCCTAGTCGTGCAGTACTTC.